Included here is one T cell receptor (beta chain) sequence, with context. The source of the sample is a study of T cell changes during pregnancy in multiple sclerosis. This CDR3 spans 14 amino acids. Per the germline V gene, CDR1 is SGHNT and CDR2 is YYREEE (reference sequence). V gave up 0 bases and J gave up 5 bases, with 11 bases separating them. Method: immunoSEQ multiplex PCR; TCRdb's copy keeps in-frame clones and lacks some. The table includes tens of thousands of clones, 85% to 95% detected once. This receptor was identified in a female donor with multiple sclerosis, enrolled in a pregnancy study. The V and J genes are TRBV5-4 and TRBJ1-1; D possibly corresponds to TRBD1 (6 bases). Sample: CD8+ T cells from peripheral blood mononuclear cells, taken in the second trimester of pregnancy. Written as DNA, the CDR3 is TGTGCCAGCAGCTTGGACAGGGTAGTGACTGAAGCTTTCTTT. This translates into CASSLDRVVTEAFF.